A selection of T cell receptor beta chains follows, all from one sample in a study of blood T cell repertoires in COVID-19. The repertoire was sequenced with immunoSEQ multiplex PCR; TCRdb's copy has only in-frame clones and lacks some. This sample has under 55,000 clones, with around three quarters found just once. The sequenced material came from peripheral blood. These receptors came from a man between 70 and 80 years old with acute or convalescent COVID-19. The CDR3 runs from the conserved cysteine through the conserved F or W. Each record gives: clone size, D gene, V gene, J gene, CDR3 protein, CDR3 DNA. D genes are given only for firm matches. Clone size is stated in some rows and not others, as once, few, many or a class when expanded.

abundance: NA; d_gene: NA; v_gene: TRBV2; j_gene: TRBJ1-1; CDR3aa: CASSERRLNTEAFF; CDR3nt: TGTGCCAGCAGTGAACGTCGGTTGAACACTGAAGCTTTCTTT
abundance: NA; d_gene: TRBD2; v_gene: TRBV19; j_gene: TRBJ2-1; CDR3aa: CASSPSGSYNEQFF; CDR3nt: TGTGCCAGTAGTCCTAGCGGCTCCTACAATGAGCAGTTCTTC
abundance: NA; d_gene: NA; v_gene: TRBV6-5; j_gene: TRBJ2-7; CDR3aa: CASSSEGGQNYEQYF; CDR3nt: TGTGCCAGCAGTTCCGAGGGGGGGCAAAACTACGAGCAGTACTTC
abundance: NA; d_gene: NA; v_gene: TRBV7-2; j_gene: TRBJ2-6; CDR3aa: CASSYREANVLTF; CDR3nt: TGTGCCAGCAGCTATCGGGAGGCCAACGTCCTGACTTTC
abundance: NA; d_gene: NA; v_gene: TRBV28; j_gene: TRBJ2-1; CDR3aa: CASSLPGGADNEQFF; CDR3nt: TGTGCCAGCAGTTTACCCGGCGGGGCAGACAATGAGCAGTTCTTC
abundance: NA; d_gene: NA; v_gene: TRBV11-3; j_gene: TRBJ2-5; CDR3aa: CASSLDHGAGAQETQYF; CDR3nt: TGTGCCAGCAGCTTAGACCATGGTGCAGGGGCCCAAGAGACCCAGTACTTC
abundance: NA; d_gene: NA; v_gene: TRBV7-6; j_gene: TRBJ2-5; CDR3aa: CASSPGMGRIEETQYF; CDR3nt: TGTGCCAGCAGCCCCGGCATGGGGAGGATCGAAGAGACCCAGTACTTC
abundance: NA; d_gene: TRBD1; v_gene: TRBV5-5; j_gene: TRBJ1-6; CDR3aa: CASSRTGENSPLHF; CDR3nt: TGTGCCAGCAGCCGGACAGGGGAGAATTCACCCCTCCACTTT
abundance: few; d_gene: TRBD2; v_gene: TRBV5-1; j_gene: TRBJ2-5; CDR3aa: CASSLTSGLQETQYF; CDR3nt: TGCGCCAGCAGCTTGACTAGCGGTCTTCAAGAGACCCAGTACTTC
abundance: few; d_gene: TRBD1; v_gene: TRBV6-5; j_gene: TRBJ1-6; CDR3aa: CASSYDRGEHSPLHF; CDR3nt: TGTGCCAGCAGTTATGACAGGGGTGAGCATTCACCCCTCCACTTT
abundance: NA; d_gene: TRBD2; v_gene: TRBV25-1; j_gene: TRBJ2-7; CDR3aa: CASSEYSGGRVYEQYF; CDR3nt: TGTGCCAGCAGTGAATATTCGGGGGGTAGGGTCTACGAGCAGTACTTC
abundance: NA; d_gene: NA; v_gene: TRBV7-2; j_gene: TRBJ1-1; CDR3aa: CASSLGAGKGMNTEAFF; CDR3nt: TGTGCCAGCAGCTTAGGAGCGGGTAAGGGGATGAACACTGAAGCTTTCTTT
abundance: NA; d_gene: TRBD1; v_gene: TRBV2; j_gene: TRBJ1-5; CDR3aa: CASSDSDRGNQPQHF; CDR3nt: TGTGCCAGCAGTGATTCGGACAGGGGCAATCAGCCCCAGCATTTT
abundance: NA; d_gene: TRBD2; v_gene: TRBV6-2/TRBV6-3; j_gene: TRBJ2-1; CDR3aa: CASSSSEGASGMNEQFF; CDR3nt: TGTGCCAGCAGTTCCTCGGAAGGGGCTAGCGGGATGAATGAGCAGTTCTTC
abundance: NA; d_gene: NA; v_gene: TRBV30; j_gene: TRBJ2-1; CDR3aa: CAWSVRAGRTDEQFF; CDR3nt: TGTGCCTGGAGTGTAAGGGCAGGGCGTACCGATGAGCAGTTCTTC
abundance: NA; d_gene: NA; v_gene: TRBV5-4; j_gene: TRBJ2-1; CDR3aa: CASSPSRGSYNEQFF; CDR3nt: TGTGCCAGCAGCCCTAGCCGGGGGTCCTACAATGAGCAGTTCTTC
abundance: NA; d_gene: TRBD1; v_gene: TRBV5-4; j_gene: TRBJ1-4; CDR3aa: CASSLGTGLGEKLFF; CDR3nt: TGTGCCAGCAGCTTGGGGACAGGGTTGGGTGAAAAACTGTTTTTT
abundance: many; d_gene: TRBD2; v_gene: TRBV7-3; j_gene: TRBJ2-1; CDR3aa: CASSLTYREGPYEQFF; CDR3nt: TGTGCCAGCAGCTTAACGTACCGGGAGGGCCCTTATGAGCAGTTCTTC
abundance: few; d_gene: TRBD2; v_gene: TRBV5-1; j_gene: TRBJ2-2; CDR3aa: CASSQSRGVNTGELFF; CDR3nt: TGCGCCAGCAGCCAATCACGGGGGGTGAACACCGGGGAGCTGTTTTTT
abundance: once; d_gene: TRBD1; v_gene: TRBV7-2; j_gene: TRBJ1-3; CDR3aa: CASSRTGGPNTIYF; CDR3nt: TGTGCCAGCAGCCGGACAGGGGGCCCTAACACCATATATTTT
abundance: NA; d_gene: TRBD1; v_gene: TRBV4-1; j_gene: TRBJ2-7; CDR3aa: CASSQGTGAREQYF; CDR3nt: TGCGCCAGCAGCCAAGGGACAGGGGCGAGGGAGCAGTACTTC
abundance: NA; d_gene: NA; v_gene: TRBV12-3/TRBV12-4; j_gene: TRBJ1-2; CDR3aa: CASDGQNYGYTF; CDR3nt: TGTGCCAGCGATGGACAGAACTATGGCTACACCTTC
abundance: once; d_gene: TRBD1; v_gene: TRBV30; j_gene: TRBJ2-5; CDR3aa: CAHRDRVLAGTQYF; CDR3nt: TGTGCCCACCGGGACAGGGTTTTAGCAGGGACCCAGTACTTC
abundance: NA; d_gene: NA; v_gene: TRBV10-2; j_gene: TRBJ1-4; CDR3aa: CASKQTGGEKLFF; CDR3nt: TGCGCCAGCAAGCAAACGGGGGGTGAAAAACTGTTTTTT
abundance: NA; d_gene: TRBD1; v_gene: TRBV30; j_gene: TRBJ1-5; CDR3aa: CAWRGTGKWNQPQHF; CDR3nt: TGTGCCTGGAGGGGGACAGGGAAATGGAATCAGCCCCAGCATTTT
abundance: NA; d_gene: TRBD2; v_gene: TRBV14; j_gene: TRBJ2-2; CDR3aa: CASSPRLAGSGELFF; CDR3nt: TGTGCCAGCAGCCCCAGACTAGCGGGTTCCGGGGAGCTGTTTTTT
abundance: NA; d_gene: TRBD1; v_gene: TRBV28; j_gene: TRBJ1-2; CDR3aa: CASSSGQNYGYTF; CDR3nt: TGTGCCAGCAGTTCGGGACAGAACTATGGCTACACCTTC
abundance: few; d_gene: TRBD1; v_gene: TRBV19; j_gene: TRBJ1-5; CDR3aa: CASSTPPGQDINQPQHF; CDR3nt: TGTGCCAGTAGTACTCCCCCGGGACAGGACATCAATCAGCCCCAGCATTTT
abundance: few; d_gene: NA; v_gene: TRBV3-1/TRBV3-2; j_gene: TRBJ1-2; CDR3aa: CASRRTEGYGYTF; CDR3nt: TGTGCCAGCAGGCGGACAGAAGGCTATGGCTACACCTTC
abundance: NA; d_gene: NA; v_gene: TRBV6-2/TRBV6-3; j_gene: TRBJ2-7; CDR3aa: CASSYSIRGEQYF; CDR3nt: TGTGCCAGCAGTTACTCGATCAGGGGCGAGCAGTACTTC
abundance: NA; d_gene: NA; v_gene: TRBV11-3; j_gene: TRBJ2-1; CDR3aa: CASSLVGHNEQFF; CDR3nt: TGTGCCAGCAGCTTAGTTGGCCACAATGAGCAGTTCTTC
abundance: NA; d_gene: TRBD1; v_gene: TRBV28; j_gene: TRBJ1-2; CDR3aa: CASSPLSGGGNYGYTF; CDR3nt: TGTGCCAGCAGTCCCCTTTCTGGAGGGGGCAACTATGGCTACACCTTC
abundance: NA; d_gene: TRBD1; v_gene: TRBV28; j_gene: TRBJ1-2; CDR3aa: CASSLLYRGLGYGYTF; CDR3nt: TGTGCCAGCAGTTTACTCTACAGGGGGCTCGGCTATGGCTACACCTTC
abundance: NA; d_gene: TRBD1; v_gene: TRBV28; j_gene: TRBJ1-4; CDR3aa: CASSRGQGYEKLFF; CDR3nt: TGTGCCAGCAGCAGGGGACAGGGTTACGAAAAACTGTTTTTT
abundance: NA; d_gene: NA; v_gene: TRBV7-6; j_gene: TRBJ2-7; CDR3aa: CASSPQRGALYEQYF; CDR3nt: TGTGCCAGCAGCCCACAACGGGGGGCTTTGTACGAGCAGTACTTC
abundance: NA; d_gene: TRBD1; v_gene: TRBV4-1; j_gene: TRBJ1-1; CDR3aa: CASSQDRGLETEAFF; CDR3nt: TGCGCCAGCAGCCAAGACAGGGGGCTGGAGACTGAAGCTTTCTTT
abundance: NA; d_gene: NA; v_gene: TRBV3-1/TRBV3-2; j_gene: TRBJ2-2; CDR3aa: CASSQFSSGGGAGELFF; CDR3nt: TGTGCCAGCAGCCAGTTTTCTAGCGGAGGGGGGGCCGGGGAGCTGTTTTTT
abundance: NA; d_gene: TRBD1; v_gene: TRBV28; j_gene: TRBJ1-5; CDR3aa: CASVTGESNQPQHF; CDR3nt: TGTGCCAGTGTGACAGGGGAAAGCAATCAGCCCCAGCATTTT
abundance: NA; d_gene: NA; v_gene: TRBV29-1; j_gene: TRBJ2-7; CDR3aa: CSVSPPYEQYF; CDR3nt: TGCAGCGTTTCCCCTCCCTACGAGCAGTACTTC
abundance: NA; d_gene: TRBD1; v_gene: TRBV6-6; j_gene: TRBJ2-6; CDR3aa: CASSRPTGISGANVLTF; CDR3nt: TGTGCCAGCAGTCGACCGACAGGGATCTCTGGGGCCAACGTCCTGACTTTC
abundance: once; d_gene: NA; v_gene: TRBV7-2; j_gene: TRBJ2-3; CDR3aa: CASSSPEFAREFDTQYF; CDR3nt: TGTGCCAGCAGCTCCCCCGAGTTCGCCCGAGAATTCGATACGCAGTATTTT
abundance: NA; d_gene: TRBD2; v_gene: TRBV10-3; j_gene: TRBJ2-3; CDR3aa: CAISDTSGGGDTQYF; CDR3nt: TGTGCCATCAGTGATACTAGCGGGGGTGGAGATACGCAGTATTTT
abundance: NA; d_gene: NA; v_gene: TRBV5-6; j_gene: TRBJ2-6; CDR3aa: CASSLGRSGANVLTF; CDR3nt: TGTGCCAGCAGCTTGGGTCGCTCTGGGGCCAACGTCCTGACTTTC
abundance: NA; d_gene: TRBD2; v_gene: TRBV7-3; j_gene: TRBJ2-5; CDR3aa: CASSPQAGRQRETQYF; CDR3nt: TGTGCCAGCAGCCCTCAAGCGGGGAGACAACGGGAGACCCAGTACTTC
abundance: NA; d_gene: NA; v_gene: TRBV7-8; j_gene: TRBJ1-4; CDR3aa: CASSRRSPNEKLFF; CDR3nt: TGTGCCAGCAGCCGACGGAGTCCCAATGAAAAACTGTTTTTT
abundance: NA; d_gene: TRBD1; v_gene: TRBV19; j_gene: TRBJ2-2; CDR3aa: CASSTPTGNVAGELFF; CDR3nt: TGTGCCAGTAGTACCCCGACAGGGAACGTCGCCGGGGAGCTGTTTTTT
abundance: NA; d_gene: TRBD2; v_gene: TRBV5-6; j_gene: TRBJ2-2; CDR3aa: CASSLPSGTGELFF; CDR3nt: TGTGCCAGCAGCTTGCCTAGCGGGACCGGGGAGCTGTTTTTT
abundance: NA; d_gene: NA; v_gene: TRBV5-6; j_gene: TRBJ1-6; CDR3aa: CASSLTDYNSPLHF; CDR3nt: TGTGCCAGCAGCTTGACTGATTATAATTCACCCCTCCACTTT
abundance: medium-sized; d_gene: TRBD1; v_gene: TRBV7-8; j_gene: TRBJ1-2; CDR3aa: CASSLGTGGTSAYGYTF; CDR3nt: TGTGCCAGCAGCTTAGGAACAGGGGGGACCTCTGCCTATGGCTACACCTTC
abundance: NA; d_gene: NA; v_gene: TRBV11-2; j_gene: TRBJ2-1; CDR3aa: CASSFGGNEQFF; CDR3nt: TGTGCCAGCAGCTTCGGGGGAAATGAGCAGTTCTTC
abundance: NA; d_gene: TRBD1; v_gene: TRBV9; j_gene: TRBJ1-1; CDR3aa: CASSGTGRMNTEAFF; CDR3nt: TGTGCCAGCAGCGGGACAGGGCGCATGAACACTGAAGCTTTCTTT
abundance: NA; d_gene: NA; v_gene: TRBV29-1; j_gene: TRBJ2-5; CDR3aa: CSARQTGRETQYF; CDR3nt: TGCAGCGCCAGACAAACAGGACGAGAGACCCAGTACTTC
abundance: few; d_gene: TRBD1; v_gene: TRBV10-3; j_gene: TRBJ1-2; CDR3aa: CAISGDRGLDGYTF; CDR3nt: TGTGCCATCAGTGGGGACAGGGGGTTGGATGGCTACACCTTC
abundance: NA; d_gene: NA; v_gene: TRBV2; j_gene: TRBJ2-7; CDR3aa: CASSPSTRGSYEQYF; CDR3nt: TGTGCCAGCAGCCCATCAACCAGGGGTTCCTACGAGCAGTACTTC
abundance: NA; d_gene: TRBD1; v_gene: TRBV28; j_gene: TRBJ2-7; CDR3aa: CASYRGQGYEQYF; CDR3nt: TGTGCCAGCTACAGGGGACAGGGGTACGAGCAGTACTTC
abundance: NA; d_gene: TRBD1; v_gene: TRBV28; j_gene: TRBJ1-2; CDR3aa: CASRTGTGGYGYTF; CDR3nt: TGTGCCAGCAGAACCGGGACAGGGGGCTATGGCTACACCTTC
abundance: NA; d_gene: NA; v_gene: TRBV5-1; j_gene: TRBJ1-1; CDR3aa: CASSLYTGTEAFF; CDR3nt: TGCGCCAGCAGCCTCTACACGGGGACTGAAGCTTTCTTT